This T cell receptor beta chain was identified in a study of cytomegalovirus exposure and HLA in healthy donors (TCRdb year 2017). Study-level background: An earlier analysis of under 600 of the donors reported 250 to 300 Gb of sequence data and some 100 million unique TCR beta sequences from some 180 million T cells. An early release that covered about 600 HLA-typed donors contained around 300 gigabases of sequencing data and tens of millions of unique TCR sequences. A later analysis re-analyzed previously published TCR beta repertoires from 666 donors and added high-resolution HLA genotyping to study TCR occurrence patterns. To predict cytomegalovirus infection status, the study brought together high-throughput TCR immunosequencing, statistical association of individual TCRs with disease status, and machine learning. An earlier analysis of 500 to 650 of the donors applied high-throughput TCR beta sequencing to assess whether each TCR beta V gene segment acted as functional or pseudogenic. On average, over 200,000 unique TCR beta nucleotide sequences were sequenced per donor among about 400 genotyped donors of the cohort, with roughly 18% of those sequences being non-productive. HLA typing included class I and class II loci at four-digit resolution. Four or five DR-DQ haplotypes were treated as single units for association and clustering because of strong linkage in the cohort. The study profiled the T cell repertoires of around 700 subjects by immunosequencing and related them to cytomegalovirus serostatus. Among the roughly 410 genotyped donors, about 83% belonged to the genetic ancestry cluster associated with self-reported Caucasian donors. The aim of the study was to test whether cataloging public T cell receptors could identify signatures of past pathogen exposure. In the later analysis, no new phenotypic data were used to find candidate immune exposures; instead, reliance was placed on TCR beta sequences and their occurrence across donors. In a later genetic analysis, genome-wide SNP genotypes for about three fifths of the roughly 670 donors were used, and that subset was treated as a discovery cohort. Along with the approximately 620-subject first cohort, a separate validation cohort of over a hundred different subjects was used. The number of donors typed differed by locus, with 629-630 for A, B, C, DRB1 and DQB1, roughly 520 for DQA1, nearly 610 for DPA1, and around 460 for DPB1. Donor age, sex, ethnicity and CMV serostatus were compiled together with the repertoire data. Every discovery cohort repertoire had been produced on one sequencing platform. Findings and caveats that apply to the study as a whole: A total of roughly 160 TCR beta chains were listed by the study as associated with cytomegalovirus. Linkage disequilibrium might explain the correlated functional status among segregating V segments, but an unknown experimental factor could not be ruled out. Most TCR sequences were observed very rarely across donors, whereas some public TCRs were present in many individuals. A further reported finding was that TCR beta sequences accurately predicted the HLA-A and HLA-B alleles for most subjects in the first cohort. A cluster of highly shared sequence variants was judged likely to represent a technical artifact of the sequencing pipeline. In a later genetic analysis, fewer N-insertions in productive TCRs were reported among donors in an Asian-associated ancestry cluster than the roughly 700-donor mean. Several of the top co-occurrence clusters appeared to be linked to parvovirus B19, influenza, CMV and Epstein-Barr virus, according to a later analysis. According to the authors, the approach could potentially be generalized to other disease states and immunological phenotypes. A few of the identified cytomegalovirus-associated TCR beta chains were confirmed in vitro to be specific for cytomegalovirus antigens. V-gene and J-gene trimming of TCR beta chains was associated with a missense DCLRE1C variant in a later genetic analysis, and the association was replicated in an independent cohort. The earlier analysis of about 600 of the donors excluded around 17 rarely observed V segments, including chromosome 9 orphons, because counts were too low. Sequencing depth was assumed to be roughly uniform across donors in the presence/absence analyses, though that assumption may not hold. In a later analysis, the rate of TCR association differed among HLA loci, with DRB1 alleles having the most associated TCRs and HLA-C alleles having the fewest. Some IMGT-functional V segments, including TRBV6-2 and TRBV6-3, could not be told apart with the 87-base-pair reads, so those segments were excluded. An earlier analysis of some 590 of the donors showed that most TCR beta V segments appeared in productive rearrangements either about 87% or about 30% of the time, which broadly matched IMGT annotations. The cohort was sequenced for TCR beta chains only, and without alpha or paired-chain data the features that could be detected were limited. According to a later analysis, most CMV-associated TCR beta chains appeared to be HLA-restricted, and the HLA associations seemed to be driven largely by CMV exposure. At a false discovery rate of 0.05, a later analysis linked 16,000 or so TCR beta sequences to specific HLA alleles. A later analysis found that HLA-associated TCR beta chains were more clonally expanded and had lower generation probabilities than equally common non-associated chains. Cytomegalovirus status was reported to be diagnosed by the classifier with high specificity and sensitivity in both the original and validation cohorts. The only immune exposure information available for the cohort was CMV serostatus. HLA typing was unavailable for some donors at each locus, so association tests used only the typed subset. Assigning TCR associations to individual alleles was difficult when HLA alleles, especially DR and DQ, strongly co-occurred.

With respect to this clone: Which antigen it targets is not known. No per-base quality is available; no much larger clone lies one base away.

CDR3 length: 16 amino acids, cysteine to phenylalanine. Only CDR3 DNA is held: 48 bases, read in frame from base 1. V is pruned by 2 bases and J by 8 bases, leaving 11 bases of the junction without a gene match. In the germline V gene (reference sequence), CDR1 corresponds to SGHNT and CDR2 to YYREEE. The cohort was made up of hundreds of healthy bone marrow donors. At the time of sampling, every cohort member was nominally healthy, though immune exposures that went unrecorded were likely present. CMV serostatus was positive for 250 to 300 and negative for about 55% of the roughly 670 cohort members, and was not recorded for this donor. A peripheral blood sample was collected from each donor, and TCR beta sequencing was performed on peripheral blood mononuclear cells. Genomic DNA was extracted from the blood cell samples with the Qiagen DNeasy Blood Extraction Kit. Preparation of the library involved the immunoSEQ multiplex PCR assay. For the multiplex PCR, a mixture combining 60 forward primers for TCR Vbeta segments and 13 reverse primers for TCR Jbeta segments was used. Amplification of the CDR3 region of rearranged TCR beta genes was performed with a multiplex PCR assay on genomic DNA. The Illumina HiSeq System was used to sequence the amplified TCR beta libraries as 87-base-pair reads. The authors' analysis ran thus. A later analysis tallied around 87 million unique TCR beta chains across the 660 or so repertoires, and some 10 million of those chains were shared by two or more donors. Raw reads were error-corrected and collapsed into unique sequences by a nearest-neighbor algorithm in which closely related sequences were merged to remove PCR and sequencing errors. To assign V, D and J gene segments, CDR3 sequences were aligned to IMGT reference sequences. For a sequence to be retained, a match of at least six nucleotides to both a V gene segment and a J gene segment was required. Rearrangements were classified as productive when the CDR3 lacked stop codons and remained in frame with V and J, and all other rearrangements were classified as non-productive. CDR3 was defined by IMGT convention, running from the second conserved V-encoded cysteine to the conserved J-encoded phenylalanine. The earlier analysis of 587 of the donors excluded sequences that lacked an unambiguous match to a single V gene segment. An earlier analysis of some 610 of the donors called V segments functional above 56.7% productive rearrangements and segregating when the between-donor standard deviation exceeded 5%. A statistical classification framework was developed to diagnose cytomegalovirus status using the catalog of TCR beta chain sequences. A later analysis assigned V and J genes by comparing TCR nucleotide sequences with IMGT/GENE-DB human TR gene sequences. Using the TCRdist pipeline, a later analysis assigned CDR3 sequences along with most-parsimonious VDJ recombination scenarios. In a later analysis, each TCR beta chain was defined by its CDR3 amino acid sequence together with its V-gene family, and reads without a unique V-gene family were excluded. A later analysis removed several hundred highly shared, low-generation-probability nucleotide sequences to deal with suspected cross-contamination and a sequencing artifact. In a later analysis, a clonal expansion index was calculated for each public chain from normalized within-repertoire ranks of inferred template counts. In a later analysis, generation probabilities were computed with a VDJ recombination model fitted to out-of-frame rearrangements, and the resulting probabilities were checked against IGoR. In a later analysis, hypergeometric tests were used to score TCR-TCR, TCR-HLA and TCR-CMV co-occurrence, with a repertoire-size bias correction applied to TCR pairs. A later analysis estimated false discovery rates by permuting HLA or CMV assignments 20 times. In a later analysis, co-occurring TCRs were grouped with DBSCAN, and TCRdist sequence similarity was added when clustering was performed within HLA-allele-positive subsets. Repertoires with fewer than 30,000 or more than 120,000 public chains, plus five repertoires with anomalous nucleotide sharing, were excluded from co-occurrence clustering. The immuneACCESS repertoire file appears here via TCRdb, limited to in-frame rearrangements. These files lack a portion of the clones; in checked studies, under half of the deficit traces to unresolved V genes, and the cause of the others is not known. V and J calls and clone size follow that table, whereas D and trimming were derived from the DNA. This sample has about 160,000 clones in its table, and 80% of those were observed once. The leading ten clones occupy about 1.9% of the sample.

This clonotype originated in a human donor in good health. Sequencing was done on a sample of PBMCs. The chain is made from TRBV5-4 and TRBJ2-4; 9 middle bases align to TRBD2. The sequenced DNA: TGTGCCAGCAGCTTCTGGAGCGGGGGGCCGATAGACATTCAGTACTTC. This yields the protein CASSFWSGGPIDIQYF.